This is a list of T cell receptor beta chains from one sample in a study of regulatory T cells in long-lasting Graves disease. TCRdb reprocessed the multiplex PCR reads with MiXCR, giving one entry per CDR3 protein. The profile shows some 500,000 distinct CDR3 sequences, roughly 13% of them singletons. These data also featured in a second study, about T cells in Graves' hyperthyroidism and ophthalmopathy.

The sample was peripheral blood mononuclear cells (PBMCs), taken at new diagnosis, from a patient treated with antithyroid drugs. The receptor source for this set is a man aged 30-40 years with Graves disease. Both conserved end residues are part of each CDR3. Each record gives: V gene, D gene, J gene, clone size, CDR3 DNA, CDR3 protein. The D gene is left open where the match is weak. Size values are once, few and many counts, or a class for expanded clones, and some rows have none.

v_gene: TRBV10-3; d_gene: .; j_gene: TRBJ2-1; abundance: many; CDR3nt: TGTGCCATCAGTGAGTCCCGAGTCGGTGGCCGCCCCTACAATGAGCAGTTCTTC; CDR3aa: CAISESRVGGRPYNEQFF
v_gene: TRBV5-1; d_gene: TRBD2; j_gene: TRBJ2-7; abundance: many; CDR3nt: TGTGCTAGCAGCTTAGGAGCGGGGAACTACGAGCAGTACTTC; CDR3aa: CASSLGAGNYEQYF
v_gene: TRBV6-2/TRBV6-3; d_gene: .; j_gene: TRBJ2-5; abundance: many; CDR3nt: TGTGCCAGCAGTTACTCAGGAGGGGAGTCAGAGACCCAGTACTTC; CDR3aa: CASSYSGGESETQYF
v_gene: TRBV29-1; d_gene: .; j_gene: TRBJ2-7; abundance: many; CDR3nt: TGCAGCGTTGCGTGGGACGGCTACGAGCAGTACTTC; CDR3aa: CSVAWDGYEQYF
v_gene: TRBV10-3; d_gene: TRBD1; j_gene: TRBJ2-7; abundance: many; CDR3nt: TGTGCCATCACCGATCGGGACAGGGGGCGATACGAGCAGTACTTC; CDR3aa: CAITDRDRGRYEQYF
v_gene: TRBV7-9; d_gene: TRBD1; j_gene: TRBJ2-7; abundance: .; CDR3nt: TGTGCCAGCAGCCCAGTATGGACAGGATACTACGAGCAGTACTTC; CDR3aa: CASSPVWTGYYEQYF
v_gene: TRBV7-9; d_gene: TRBD2; j_gene: TRBJ2-1; abundance: many; CDR3nt: TGTGCCAGCAGCTGGGGGCCTAGCGGGAGGGACAATGAGCAGTTCTTC; CDR3aa: CASSWGPSGRDNEQFF
v_gene: TRBV20-1; d_gene: .; j_gene: TRBJ2-7; abundance: many; CDR3nt: TGCAGTGCTAGGGACTACGCCTACGAGCAGTACTTC; CDR3aa: CSARDYAYEQYF
v_gene: TRBV11-2; d_gene: .; j_gene: TRBJ2-7; abundance: many; CDR3nt: TGTGCCAGCAGCTTCGATAACGAGCAGTACTTC; CDR3aa: CASSFDNEQYF
v_gene: TRBV11-1; d_gene: .; j_gene: TRBJ2-7; abundance: many; CDR3nt: TGTGCCAGCAGGACGGACGGTTACGAGCAGTACTTC; CDR3aa: CASRTDGYEQYF
v_gene: TRBV6-1; d_gene: .; j_gene: TRBJ2-5; abundance: .; CDR3nt: TGTGACAGCAGTTGGGGCCAAGAGACCCAGTACTTC; CDR3aa: CDSSWGQETQYF
v_gene: TRBV29-1; d_gene: .; j_gene: TRBJ1-2; abundance: many; CDR3nt: TGCAGCGTTGAGATTGGCAGCAGTGGTGGCTACACCTTC; CDR3aa: CSVEIGSSGGYTF
v_gene: TRBV11-2; d_gene: .; j_gene: TRBJ2-2; abundance: many; CDR3nt: TGTGCCAGCAGCACTCTCCGGGGTGGCACCGGGGAGCTGTTTTTT; CDR3aa: CASSTLRGGTGELFF
v_gene: TRBV20-1; d_gene: .; j_gene: TRBJ2-1; abundance: many; CDR3nt: TGCAGTGCTAACCGCCTAGCGTCTCTATCCAGTGAGCAGTTCTTC; CDR3aa: CSANRLASLSSEQFF
v_gene: TRBV30; d_gene: TRBD2; j_gene: TRBJ2-7; abundance: .; CDR3nt: TGTGCCTTATTGAGGGGAGGGTACGAGCAGTACTTC; CDR3aa: CALLRGGYEQYF
v_gene: TRBV5-5; d_gene: .; j_gene: TRBJ1-5; abundance: few; CDR3nt: TGTGCCAGCAGCTTGGCCGCTTCAGGGAGCAATCAGCCCCAGCATTTT; CDR3aa: CASSLAASGSNQPQHF
v_gene: TRBV18; d_gene: .; j_gene: TRBJ1-2; abundance: .; CDR3nt: TGTGCCAGCTCCCCGACAAACTATGGCTACACCTTC; CDR3aa: CASSPTNYGYTF
v_gene: TRBV20-1; d_gene: .; j_gene: TRBJ2-5; abundance: many; CDR3nt: TGCAGTGCAAAGATCTTAGCGGATCAAGAGACCCAGTACTTC; CDR3aa: CSAKILADQETQYF
v_gene: TRBV2; d_gene: .; j_gene: TRBJ2-3; abundance: .; CDR3nt: TGTGCCAGCACTCCAAGAGTGGTCAAGGACACAGATACGCAGTATTTT; CDR3aa: CASTPRVVKDTDTQYF
v_gene: TRBV3-1; d_gene: .; j_gene: TRBJ2-7; abundance: .; CDR3nt: TGTGCCAGCAGCCAAAATGATTACGAGCAGTACTTC; CDR3aa: CASSQNDYEQYF
v_gene: TRBV5-1; d_gene: TRBD1; j_gene: TRBJ1-1; abundance: many; CDR3nt: TGCGCCAGCAGCGTAGGGACAGGTGCCTCGGACACTGAAGCTTTCTTT; CDR3aa: CASSVGTGASDTEAFF
v_gene: TRBV9; d_gene: TRBD2; j_gene: TRBJ2-5; abundance: few; CDR3nt: TGTGCCAGCAGCGTAGACCAACTAGCGGGAGCCGGCCAAGAGACCCAGTACTTC; CDR3aa: CASSVDQLAGAGQETQYF
v_gene: TRBV6-2/TRBV6-3; d_gene: TRBD2; j_gene: TRBJ2-3; abundance: .; CDR3nt: TGTGCCAGCAGTTTCGGACTAGCGGGAGAGCGGGATACGCAGTATTTT; CDR3aa: CASSFGLAGERDTQYF
v_gene: TRBV2; d_gene: TRBD1; j_gene: TRBJ2-3; abundance: many; CDR3nt: TGTGCCAGGGACAGGGGGGACACAGATACGCAGTATTTT; CDR3aa: CARDRGDTDTQYF
v_gene: TRBV7-9; d_gene: .; j_gene: TRBJ1-1; abundance: many; CDR3nt: TGTGCCAGCAGCTTCGGTTACAGGGCCGGGGAGGACACTGAAGCTTTCTTT; CDR3aa: CASSFGYRAGEDTEAFF
v_gene: TRBV12-3/TRBV12-4; d_gene: TRBD2; j_gene: TRBJ2-2; abundance: .; CDR3nt: TGTGCCAGCAGACTGGGACTAGACAACACCGGGGAGCTGTTTTTT; CDR3aa: CASRLGLDNTGELFF
v_gene: TRBV19; d_gene: TRBD1; j_gene: TRBJ2-2; abundance: few; CDR3nt: TGTGCCAGTAGGGGACAGGGGAAAACCGGGGAGCTGTTTTTT; CDR3aa: CASRGQGKTGELFF
v_gene: TRBV5-1; d_gene: .; j_gene: TRBJ2-1; abundance: many; CDR3nt: TGCGCCAGCAGCGGTGTCTATGAGCAGTTCTTC; CDR3aa: CASSGVYEQFF
v_gene: TRBV19; d_gene: .; j_gene: TRBJ2-6; abundance: .; CDR3nt: TGTGCCAGTCATATAATTGGGCGCTCTGGGGCCAACGTCCTGACTTTC; CDR3aa: CASHIIGRSGANVLTF
v_gene: TRBV7-9; d_gene: .; j_gene: TRBJ1-2; abundance: many; CDR3nt: TGTGCCAGCAGCTTAGACGGCGCTCCGCTCTATGGCTACACCTTC; CDR3aa: CASSLDGAPLYGYTF
v_gene: TRBV6-5; d_gene: .; j_gene: TRBJ2-5; abundance: few; CDR3nt: TGTGCCAGCAGTTACTCGAATATGGCCTTAAAGACCCAGTACTTC; CDR3aa: CASSYSNMALKTQYF
v_gene: TRBV29-1; d_gene: .; j_gene: TRBJ1-1; abundance: many; CDR3nt: TGCAGCGTGACGACAGAGGTGGGCACTGAAGCTTTCTTT; CDR3aa: CSVTTEVGTEAFF
v_gene: TRBV4-1; d_gene: TRBD2; j_gene: TRBJ2-3; abundance: many; CDR3nt: TGCGCCAGCAGCCAAGACTTCCTCAGCGGGAGGGCCATCACGCAGTATTTT; CDR3aa: CASSQDFLSGRAITQYF
v_gene: TRBV29-1; d_gene: TRBD2; j_gene: TRBJ2-7; abundance: many; CDR3nt: TGCAGCGCCCGGACCGGGCGGGGGTACGAGCAGTACTTC; CDR3aa: CSARTGRGYEQYF
v_gene: TRBV12-3/TRBV12-4; d_gene: .; j_gene: TRBJ1-2; abundance: many; CDR3nt: TGTGCCACTTGGCGCCCAGTGCGTGGCTACACCTTC; CDR3aa: CATWRPVRGYTF
v_gene: TRBV7-9; d_gene: .; j_gene: TRBJ2-3; abundance: few; CDR3nt: TGTGCCAGCAGCTCCTCTCCGGGGGATACGCAGTATTTT; CDR3aa: CASSSSPGDTQYF